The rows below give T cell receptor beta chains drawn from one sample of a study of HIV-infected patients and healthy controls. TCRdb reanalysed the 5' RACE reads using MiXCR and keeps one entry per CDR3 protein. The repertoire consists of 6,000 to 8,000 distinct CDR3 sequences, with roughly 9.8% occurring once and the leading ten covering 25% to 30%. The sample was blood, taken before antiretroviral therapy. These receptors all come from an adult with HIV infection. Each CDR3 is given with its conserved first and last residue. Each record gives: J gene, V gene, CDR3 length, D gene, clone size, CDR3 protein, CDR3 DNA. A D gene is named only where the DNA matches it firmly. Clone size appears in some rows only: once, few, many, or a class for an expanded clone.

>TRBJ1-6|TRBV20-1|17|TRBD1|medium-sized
CSARDLSGTGNNSPLHF
TGCAGTGCTAGAGATTTATCGGGGACAGGGAACAATTCACCCCTCCACTTT
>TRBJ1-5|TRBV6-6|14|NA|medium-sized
CASSYRLQSEPQHF
TGTGCCAGCAGTTACAGGCTCCAAAGCGAGCCCCAGCATTTT
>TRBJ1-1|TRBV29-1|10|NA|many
CSVVTEEAFF
TGCAGCGTGGTGACAGAAGAAGCTTTCTTT
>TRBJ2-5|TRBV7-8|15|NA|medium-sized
CASSITRIGGETQYF
TGTGCCAGCAGCATAACCCGGATAGGCGGAGAGACCCAGTACTTC
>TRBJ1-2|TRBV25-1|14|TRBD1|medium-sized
CASSATGTDYGYTF
TGTGCCAGCAGTGCCACCGGGACAGACTATGGCTACACCTTC
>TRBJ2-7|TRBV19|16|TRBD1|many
CASSLTKRTGGHEQYF
TGTGCCAGTAGTTTAACCAAGCGGACAGGGGGTCACGAGCAGTACTTC
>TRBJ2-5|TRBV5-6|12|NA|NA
CASSLVPSTQYF
TGTGCCAGCAGCCTAGTCCCCTCAACCCAGTACTTC
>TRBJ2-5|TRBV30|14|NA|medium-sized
CAWSVVMGQETQYF
TGTGCCTGGAGTGTAGTTATGGGGCAAGAGACCCAGTACTTC
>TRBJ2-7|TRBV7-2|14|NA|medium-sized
CASSFRDPSYEQYF
TGTGCCAGCAGCTTTCGGGACCCGTCCTACGAGCAGTACTTC
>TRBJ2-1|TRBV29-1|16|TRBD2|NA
CSVGTGLAVSYNEQFF
TGCAGCGTGGGGACAGGACTAGCGGTCTCCTACAATGAGCAGTTCTTC
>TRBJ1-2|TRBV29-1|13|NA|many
CSVVDTANYGYTF
TGCAGCGTTGTGGACACCGCTAACTATGGCTACACCTTC
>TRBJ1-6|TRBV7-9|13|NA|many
CASRSTGNSPLHF
TGTGCCAGCAGATCAACGGGAAATTCACCCCTCCACTTT
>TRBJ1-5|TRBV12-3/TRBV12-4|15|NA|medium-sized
CASSFQDRSNQPQHF
TGTGCCAGCAGTTTCCAGGACAGAAGCAATCAGCCCCAGCATTTT
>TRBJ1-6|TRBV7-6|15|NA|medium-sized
CASSPRMSYNSPLHF
TGTGCCAGCAGCCCGAGGATGTCCTATAATTCACCCCTCCACTTT
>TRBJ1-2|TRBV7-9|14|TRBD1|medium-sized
CASSSKGGYYGYTF
TGTGCCAGCAGCTCCAAAGGGGGCTACTATGGCTACACCTTC
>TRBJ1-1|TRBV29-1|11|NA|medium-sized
CSLRWNTEAFF
TGCAGCCTCCGGTGGAACACTGAAGCTTTCTTT
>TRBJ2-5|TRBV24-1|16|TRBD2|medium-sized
CATSDPGTSGYETQYF
TGTGCCACCAGTGATCCCGGGACTAGCGGTTATGAGACCCAGTACTTC
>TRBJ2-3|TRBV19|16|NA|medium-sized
CASSTRPDLVTDTQYF
TGTGCCAGTAGTACACGACCAGACCTAGTCACAGATACGCAGTATTTT
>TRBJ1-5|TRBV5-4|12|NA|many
CASSFQNQPQHF
TGTGCCAGCAGCTTCCAGAATCAGCCCCAGCATTTT
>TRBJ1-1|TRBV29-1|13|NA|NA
CSVPQVGNTEAFF
TGCAGCGTTCCTCAAGTAGGGAACACTGAAGCTTTCTTT
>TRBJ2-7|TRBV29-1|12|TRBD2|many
CSVGRELGEQYF
TGCAGCGTTGGGCGGGAGCTAGGCGAGCAGTACTTC
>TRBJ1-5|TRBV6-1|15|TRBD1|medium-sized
CASSGGQGMNQPQHF
TGTGCCAGCAGTGGAGGACAGGGTATGAATCAGCCCCAGCATTTT
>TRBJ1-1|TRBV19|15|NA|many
CASSIARRANTEAFF
TGTGCCAGTAGTATTGCTCGCAGGGCCAACACTGAAGCTTTCTTT
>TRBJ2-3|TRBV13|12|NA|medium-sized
CASSLSTDTQYF
TGTGCCAGCAGCCTAAGCACAGATACGCAGTATTTT